A single sample gave rise to the 18 T cell receptor beta chains below, sequenced in a study of control samples from healthy donors and cancer patients. The assay was immunoSEQ multiplex PCR, and TCRdb's table has in-frame clones only and misses some. Of over 110,000 clones in the sample, roughly 92% are singletons; the top ten hold about 11%. Sequencing was performed on blood. These receptors all stem from a man aged 30-40 years in good health.

The V and J genes are TRBV18 and TRBJ2-3, with D perhaps matching TRBD1 (7 bases). The germline V gene has CDR1 KGHSH and CDR2 LQKENI. V lost 11 bases, J lost 3 bases, and 18 bases lay in between. The CDR3 totals 14 residues. The CDR3 region is CAGRTGGVTDTQYF. CDR3 sequence (DNA): TGTGCCGGGCGGACAGGCGGGGTAACAGATACGCAGTATTTT.

The chain carries TRBV30 and TRBJ1-1; D gene uncertain. V was pared by 8 bases and J by 1 base, with 14 bases between. The CDR3 totals 13 residues. CDR1 and CDR2 from the germline V gene are GTSNPN and SVGIG (reference sequence). The DNA of the CDR3 is TGTGCCGGACGGGATAATGAGAACACTGAAGCTTTCTTT. Its protein product is CAGRDNENTEAFF.

The V call is TRBV2, the J call TRBJ1-1; weak D call: TRBD1 (5 bases). CDR3 length equals 13 residues. CDR1 is SNHLY, CDR2 FYNNEI, per germline. Trimming removed 2 bases from V and 5 bases from J, with 9 bases in between. The CDR3 DNA is TGTGCCAGCAGTGAATGGCGGGGGACTGAAGCTTTCTTT. Encoded protein: CASSEWRGTEAFF.

This chain uses TRBV6-6 with TRBJ1-1; no clear D gene. CDR3 length: 13 residues. Germline lookup yields CDR1 MNHNY and CDR2 SVGAGI (reference sequence). Trimming took 5 bases from V and 1 from J, leaving 8 bases between them. CDR3 bases: TGTGCCAGCAGTCCCCGGGAGAACACTGAAGCTTTCTTT. Translation: CASSPRENTEAFF.

The chain recombines TRBV9 with TRBJ2-7, with TRBD2 matching over 7 bases. CDR1 SGDLS and CDR2 YYNGEE come from the germline V gene. V dropped 4 bases and J dropped 3; count of bases not matched to a gene: 7. The CDR3 is 14 residues long. CDR3 nucleotide sequence: TGTGCCAGCAGCCCCCGTGGGGGGGGCTACGAGCAGTACTTC. Protein: CASSPRGGGYEQYF. The whole variable domain, filled in from reference TRBV9 and TRBJ2-7, reads DSGVTQTPKHLITATGQRVTLRCSPRSGDLSVYWYQQSLDQGLQFLIQYYNGEERAKGNILERFSAQQFPDLHSELNLSSLELGDSALYFCASSPRGGGYEQYFGPGTRLTVT.

This chain joins TRBV7-2 and TRBJ1-1, with a weak D call TRBD1 (5 bases). The CDR3 runs to 13 residues. Germline loops: CDR1 SGHTA, CDR2 FQGNSA. V lost 3 bases to trimming and J lost 4 bases, with 9 bases between them. The CDR3 bases are TGTGCCAGCAGCTTTAGGCAGGGCACTGAAGCTTTCTTT. The encoded protein is CASSFRQGTEAFF.

The chain couples TRBV30 to TRBJ2-2, with 8 bases matching TRBD1. There are 12 residues in the CDR3. Germline V CDR1 and CDR2: GTSNPN, SVGIG (reference sequence). Trimming removed 5 bases from V and 8 bases from J; junction bases left unmatched: 4. As DNA, the CDR3 is TGTGCCTGGGGACAGGGTCATGGGGAGCTGTTTTTT. Protein product: CAWGQGHGELFF.

This chain connects TRBV4-1 to TRBJ2-1, with D perhaps TRBD2 (6 bases). V was shortened by 1 base and J by 3 bases, with 13 bases between the two germline ends. Germline loops: CDR1 MGHRA, CDR2 YSYEKL. The CDR3 contains 16 residues. In DNA, the CDR3 is TGCGCCAGCAGCCAAGGGCTAACGGGAGTCTACAATGAGCAGTTCTTC. The encoded protein is CASSQGLTGVYNEQFF.

The chain joins TRBV19 to TRBJ1-2; D ambiguous. Trimming stripped 5 bases from V and 3 bases from J, with 10 bases between. Germline loops: CDR1 LNHDA, CDR2 SQIVND (reference sequence). The CDR3 is made up of 13 amino acids. The CDR3 region is CASSGRKDYGYTF. CDR3 DNA: TGTGCCAGTAGTGGTAGGAAGGACTATGGCTACACCTTC.

The table lists this clone with a count of one. This chain uses TRBV18 with TRBJ1-4; maybe TRBD1 (6 bases). The CDR3 is 16 amino acids. Trimming left V 6 bases short and J 0 bases short, with 14 bases between. Looked up from germline, CDR1 is KGHSH and CDR2 is LQKENI. DNA of the CDR3: TGTGCCAGCTCGCCAAGTACAGGGACAACTAATGAAAAACTGTTTTTT. Its translation: CASSPSTGTTNEKLFF.

The chain combines TRBV30 with TRBJ2-2, with D unclear. Germline CDR1 and CDR2: GTSNPN and SVGIG (reference sequence). This CDR3 comprises 13 residues. V was shortened by 0 bases and J by 6 bases, with 8 bases between the two germline ends. CDR3 amino acids: CAWSVSESGELFF. The CDR3, as DNA: TGTGCCTGGAGTGTATCTGAGTCCGGGGAGCTGTTTTTT.

The rearrangement links TRBV28 to TRBJ2-7; D may correspond to TRBD1 or TRBD2 (5 bases each). The germline V gene encodes CDR1 MDHEN and CDR2 SYDVKM. CDR3 length: 14 amino acids. The V end was cut by 6 bases, the J end by 4 bases, with 16 bases between. CDR3 in amino acids: CASSRRLQAYEQYF. In DNA, the CDR3 is TGTGCCAGCAGCCGGAGGCTACAGGCATACGAGCAGTACTTC.

On this clone itself: One junction end does not reproduce the germline sequence, and a read error may be involved. The chain uses TRBV24-1 and TRBJ1-1; 8 nucleotides match TRBD1. The CDR3 spans 13 residues. Germline V gene lookup returns CDR1 KGHDR and CDR2 SFDVKD. DNA for the CDR3: TGTACCACCAGGCAACACAGGGGGACTGAAGCTTTCTTT. Protein: CTTRQHRGTEAFF.

The CDR3 region has the DNA TGTGCCAGCAGTTTATCCGCAGCGCGTAGGAGCATCTATGGCTACACCTTC. Amino acids: CASSLSAARRSIYGYTF. J is TRBJ1-2 and V is TRBV27; no clear D gene. This CDR3 contains 17 residues. Germline V lookup: CDR1 MNHEY, CDR2 SMNVEV (reference sequence). Trimming left V 0 bases short and J 4 bases short, with 18 bases between.

The chain is built from TRBV7-2 and TRBJ2-1; D is unclear. Germline V CDR1 and CDR2: SGHTA, FQGNSA. The CDR3 runs to 14 residues. Trimming removed 4 bases at V and 5 bases at J, with 12 bases between. The CDR3 region has the DNA TGTGCCAGCAGCTCCGCCGGGCGGAACAATGAGCAGTTCTTC. Translation gives CASSSAGRNNEQFF.

V is TRBV18 and J is TRBJ1-3; tentative D call: TRBD1 (5 bases). The germline CDR1 and CDR2 sequences are KGHSH and LQKENI. CDR3 length equals 11 residues. V was trimmed by 6 bases and J by 11 bases, leaving 11 bases between them. CDR3 protein: CASSREGPIYF. The CDR3 DNA reads as TGTGCCAGCTCCAGGGAGGGACCCATATATTTT.

This chain connects TRBV30 to TRBJ2-2; D is perhaps TRBD1 (6 bases). Trimming left V 7 bases short and J 1 base short, with 25 bases between. The CDR3 is made up of 18 amino acids. Germline CDR1 GTSNPN, CDR2 SVGIG (reference sequence). The CDR3 nucleotides are TGTGCCTCCTCTGCGACCAGGGGCCTAACCAAGAACACCGGGGAGCTGTTTTTT. Protein product: CASSATRGLTKNTGELFF.

The chain employs TRBV28 and TRBJ1-1, with D tentatively TRBD1 (5 bases). The germline gives CDR1 MDHEN, CDR2 SYDVKM. The CDR3 spans 17 residues. The V end lost 8 bases, the J end lost 1 base, and 23 bases lay between the germline ends. Here the CDR3 DNA reads TGTGCCAGCTACAGCGCTTGGGGGGTTGCGGGGAACACTGAAGCTTTCTTT. Translated, it gives CASYSAWGVAGNTEAFF.